Included here is one TCR beta chain sequence, with context. For recovered donors of Cohort 3, there were two negative PCRs, clearance, or symptom resolution. The entry originates in a study of blood T cell repertoires in COVID-19. Assay: immunoSEQ multiplex PCR; the TCRdb copy retains only in-frame clones and omits some. The table includes about 220,000 clones, about four fifths detected once. This CDR3 spans 13 amino acids. Germline loops: CDR1 SGHRS, CDR2 YFSETQ. Trimming removed 4 bases at V and 7 bases at J, with 12 bases between. This TCR derives from a woman between 40 and 50 years old who had recovered from COVID-19. The sample taken for sequencing was PBMCs or T cells enriched from blood (not recorded which). The chain couples TRBV5-1 to TRBJ1-5; D gene uncertain. CDR3 bases: TGCGCCAGCAGCCGAGGCCTTGAACAGCCCCAGCATTTT. Translating it yields CASSRGLEQPQHF.